This T cell receptor beta chain derives from a study of identical twins. Study results and caveats: Insertions ran lower in abundant cord blood beta clonotypes, though not in memory repertoires. Those out-of-frame alpha sequences shared by twins showed an excess of low generation probability.

This CDR3 contains 14 residues. Trimming removed 0 bases from V and 2 bases from J, with 5 bases in between. CDR1 is SGDLS, CDR2 YYNGEE, per germline. Addition of a universal primer site occurred through template switching, and cDNA carried unique molecular identifiers. TCRdb fed the 5' RACE reads into MiXCR, producing one record per CDR3 protein. The sample shows some 1,700,000 distinct CDR3 sequences, 32% of them seen only once. This clonotype turned up a few times. Antigen specificity is unknown. The sample consisted of cord blood. The chain carries TRBV9 and TRBJ2-2; D remains ambiguous. This sequence originates from a newborn girl in good health. Written as DNA, the CDR3 is TGTGCCAGCAGCGTAGCTGTAAACACCGGGGAGCTGTTTTTT. Protein: CASSVAVNTGELFF.